Following are 27 T cell receptor beta chains from one sample sequenced in a study of T cells in Graves' hyperthyroidism and ophthalmopathy (dated by TCRdb to about 2019). Library creation used multiplex PCR. Sequencing instrument: Illumina HiSeq 2000. The TCR beta CDR3 regions were amplified from RNA transcripts. For the first round of RT-PCR on the TCR CDR3, the HTBI primer set was used together with the Qiagen OneStep RT-PCR kit. The public reads were quality trimmed at Q25 with fastp and then assembled into clones with MiXCR by TCRdb, keeping productive beta chains. Rows are combined by CDR3 protein, so each entry shows the most common genes and DNA. Counted in this sample were approximately 500,000 distinct CDR3 sequences; just over 45% of them appeared once. The ten largest clonotypes hold about 8% of the sample. The specimen was peripheral blood or thyroid tissue (not recorded which). These receptors were collected from a young woman with Graves' hyperthyroidism.

The chain is built from TRBV2 and TRBJ2-3, with D possibly matching TRBD2 (6 bases). Germline V CDR1 and CDR2: SNHLY, FYNNEI. The CDR3 spans 14 residues. Trimming shortened V by 8 bases and J by 2 bases, and 14 bases separated the two germline ends. In nucleotides, the CDR3 is TGTGCCAGCGCCCCTAGCGAGTCCACAGATACGCAGTATTTT. This sequence encodes CASAPSESTDTQYF. Together with reference TRBV2 and TRBJ2-3, the CDR3 gives the full variable domain: EPEVTQTPSHQVTQMGQEVILRCVPISNHLYFYWYRQILGQKVEFLVSFYNNEISEKSEIFDDQFSVERPDGSNFTLKIRSTKLEDSAMYFCASAPSESTDTQYFGPGTRLTVL.

This clonotype was recorded once. A much larger clone sits a single nucleotide away, making a read error possible. The chain recombines TRBV7-9 with TRBJ2-7; D is unclear. V shed 5 bases and J shed 6 bases, with 20 bases lying between them. Per the germline V gene, CDR1 is SEHNR and CDR2 is FQNEAQ (reference sequence). This CDR3 has 15 residues. CDR3 amino acids: CASSLVSEVRSEQYF. CDR3 coding DNA: TGTGCCAGCAGCCTTGTTTCAGAGGTGCGTAGCGAGCAGTACTTC.

This clonotype was seen just once. This CDR3 is missing its conserved last phenylalanine or tryptophan, likely due to a read error. This chain joins TRBV7-3 and TRBJ2-5; D is unclear. The CDR3 is made up of 15 amino acids. Trimming removed 2 bases at V and 4 bases at J, with 14 bases between. Germline values: CDR1 SGHTA, CDR2 FQGTGA. CDR3 residues: CASSLSWSDGETQYL. CDR3 nucleotide sequence: TGTGCCAGCAGCTTATCTTGGTCAGACGGAGAGACCCAGTACCTC.

The J gene is TRBJ1-1, the V gene TRBV29-1, with unresolved D. Trimming pared 8 bases from V and 1 base from J, leaving 14 bases between. Germline assignment: CDR1 SQVTM and CDR2 ANQGSEA. This CDR3 has 13 residues. CDR3 DNA sequence: TGCAGCCATTCAGTAGCAGGGAACACTGAAGCTTTCTTT. Residues: CSHSVAGNTEAFF.

This sequence joins TRBV29-1 and TRBJ2-7, with 12 bases fitting TRBD2. There are 14 residues in the CDR3. V lost 4 bases, J lost 5 bases, and 6 bases stayed unmatched. Germline assignment: CDR1 SQVTM and CDR2 ANQGSEA. The CDR3 here is CSVARLAGEDEQYF. As DNA, the CDR3 is TGCAGCGTTGCCCGACTAGCGGGAGAAGACGAGCAGTACTTC.

As concerns this clonotype: Given a much more abundant clone one base away, this may be a read error. J is TRBJ2-2 and V is TRBV29-1; possibly TRBD2 for D (5 bases). The CDR3 runs to 17 residues. The V gene's germline CDR1 is SQVTM and CDR2 ANQGSEA. CDR3 residues: CSVESRVGAMNAGELFF. The CDR3 nucleotides are TGCAGCGTTGAGAGCCGGGTGGGAGCCATGAACGCCGGGGAGCTGTTTTTT.

A word on this clonotype: Because the CDR3 is missing its conserved closing phenylalanine or tryptophan, this is likely a read error. The DNA is omitted, as the CDR3 cannot be located on it reliably, and the CDR3 follows TCRdb's listing. V is TRBV29-1 and J is TRBJ1-1; the table's D call TRBD1 went unverified against the DNA. CDR1 and CDR2 (germline): SQVTM, ANQGSEA. The CDR3 region is 14 residues in length, termini included. Here the CDR3 reads CSVTGDRGPLKLSS.

This clonotype was seen repeatedly, ten times or more. The rearrangement uses TRBV5-8 and TRBJ1-6; weak D call: TRBD1 (6 bases). CDR1 and CDR2 from the germline V gene are SGHTS and YDEGEE. Trimming shortened V by 3 bases and J by 10 bases, and 14 bases separated the two germline ends. The CDR3 runs to 14 residues. CDR3 in DNA: TGTGCCAGCAGCTCGCCGGACAGAGGATCACCCCTCCACTTT. Protein: CASSSPDRGSPLHF.

This clonotype was found a few times. This sequence joins TRBV10-3 and TRBJ2-1; TRBD2 aligns across 8 bases. The J segment lost 3 bases and the V segment lost 6 bases, leaving 4 bases of the junction unmatched. The CDR3 is made up of 14 amino acids. CDR1 and CDR2 from the germline V gene are ENHRY and SYGVKD. DNA for the CDR3: TGTGCCATCAGAGATAGCGGGATCTACAATGAGCAGTTCTTC. This encodes CAIRDSGIYNEQFF.

This clonotype was observed many times. The chain is built from TRBV12-3 or TRBV12-4 and TRBJ2-5, with unresolved D. V was pared by 7 bases and J by 5 bases, with 17 bases between. This CDR3 has 14 residues. The CDR3 DNA is TGTGCCAGCACCCTCATTGTGGGGTCGGAGACCCAGTACTTC. Its translation is CASTLIVGSETQYF.

J is TRBJ2-1 and V is TRBV12-5; 9 nucleotides match TRBD2. Germline values: CDR1 LGHNT, CDR2 FRNRAP. Trimming cost V 4 bases and J 8 bases; bases outside gene matches: 6. There are 14 residues in the CDR3. The CDR3 DNA reads as TGTGCTAGTGGTTATAGCGGGAGTAGTGATGAGCAGTTCTTC. The encoded protein is CASGYSGSSDEQFF.

The gene calls are TRBV12-3 or TRBV12-4 and TRBJ1-2; TRBD1 is a possible D gene (6 bases). The CDR3 is 15 residues long. With 5 bases removed from V and 3 bases from J, the gap between germline ends came to 16 bases. This CDR3 reads CASSLSQGTDYGYTF. CDR3 DNA sequence: TGTGCCAGCAGTCTCTCCCAGGGGACTGACTATGGCTACACCTTC.

The J gene is TRBJ2-5, the V gene TRBV4-3; D is perhaps TRBD2 (6 bases). Per the germline V gene, CDR1 is LGHNA and CDR2 is YSLEER. Trimming left V 4 bases short and J 5 bases short, with 20 bases between. This CDR3 comprises 16 residues. CDR3: CASSRDGGILGETQYF. CDR3 sequence (DNA): TGCGCCAGCAGCCGAGACGGCGGGATTCTTGGGGAGACCCAGTACTTC.

This clonotype has at least ten counts. The chain links TRBV5-8 to TRBJ1-3; D is perhaps TRBD1 (6 bases). The CDR3 runs 14 residues. Germline values: CDR1 SGHTS, CDR2 YDEGEE. V dropped 4 bases and J dropped 4 bases, with 12 bases sitting between them. CDR3 sequence (DNA): TGTGCCAGCAGCCCTGACAGGACCGGAAACACCATATATTTT. The encoded protein is CASSPDRTGNTIYF.

This clonotype was counted ten times or more. The chain has TRBV5-1 and TRBJ1-3, with 8 nucleotides matching TRBD1. There are 14 residues in the CDR3. The V gene end was trimmed by 3 bases and the J gene end by 4 bases; junction bases not matched to a gene: 3. The V gene's germline CDR1 is SGHRS and CDR2 YFSETQ. The CDR3 spells CASSSTGAGNTIYF. CDR3 coding DNA: TGCGCCAGCAGCTCGACAGGGGCCGGAAACACCATATATTTT. The whole variable domain, remainder taken from reference TRBV5-1 and TRBJ1-3, is KAGVTQTPRYLIKTRGQQVTLSCSPISGHRSVSWYQQTPGQGLQFLFEYFSETQRNKGNFPGRFSGRQFSNSRSEMNVSTLELGDSALYLCASSSTGAGNTIYFGEGSWLTVV.

The chain combines TRBV29-1 with TRBJ2-2; the D gene is possibly TRBD1 (5 bases). The germline V gene has CDR1 SQVTM and CDR2 ANQGSEA. V shed 8 bases and J shed 3 bases, with 16 bases lying between them. The CDR3 consists of 14 residues. In DNA, the CDR3 is TGCAGCAGCCCTGGGGCTTTCTACACCGGGGAGCTGTTTTTT. This codes for CSSPGAFYTGELFF.

The genes are TRBV4-2 and TRBJ1-3, with 11 bases that match TRBD1. Germline V CDR1 and CDR2: LGHNA, YNFKEQ. The CDR3 has 15 amino acids. J was trimmed by 0 bases and V by 8 bases; bases with no gene match: 3. The DNA of the CDR3 is TGTGCCAGCGAAGGGACAGGGGGCTCTGGAAACACCATATATTTT. It specifies CASEGTGGSGNTIYF.

This clonotype was recorded only once. This chain joins TRBV7-2 and TRBJ1-1; perhaps TRBD1 as D (6 bases). V was shortened by 1 base and J by 4 bases, with 10 bases between the two germline ends. Germline values: CDR1 SGHTA, CDR2 FQGNSA. The CDR3 has 14 residues. Here the CDR3 reads CASSLGGPRTEAFF. In nucleotides, the CDR3 is TGTGCCAGCAGCTTAGGGGGGCCCCGCACTGAAGCTTTCTTT.

A word on this clonotype: Sequence at one end of the junction differs from germline and may be a read error. The gene calls are TRBV29-1 and TRBJ2-7; 8 bases match TRBD2. Germline V gives CDR1 SQVTM, CDR2 ANQGSEA. The CDR3 loop spans 13 amino acids. As DNA, the CDR3 is TGCAGCGTTGGATTAGCGGGAACCTACGAGCAGCACTTC. Translation: CSVGLAGTYEQHF.

This clonotype was counted many times. J is TRBJ2-5 and V is TRBV2, with 8 positions matching TRBD1. The CDR3 is made up of 14 amino acids. Looked up from germline, CDR1 is SNHLY and CDR2 is FYNNEI. V gave up 8 bases and J gave up 4 bases; unmatched junction bases: 9. The DNA for the CDR3 is TGTGCCAGCTCGAGGCAGGGGGCATCAGAGACCCAGTACTTC. Encoded protein: CASSRQGASETQYF.

This clonotype was detected many times. The rearrangement links TRBV6-6 to TRBJ1-5; 8 positions agree with TRBD1. The CDR3 runs 14 residues. Germline V gives CDR1 MNHNY, CDR2 SVGAGI (reference sequence). V shed 4 bases and J 7 bases; nucleotides not matched to a gene: 6. DNA of the CDR3: TGTGCCAGCAGTTGGGACAGGCAGAGCCAGCCCCAGCATTTT. This gives the protein CASSWDRQSQPQHF.

Worth noting for this clonotype: It may be a read error: a sequence one base away is much more abundant. This chain uses TRBV6-5 with TRBJ2-7; D possibly corresponds to TRBD2 (5 bases). From germline, CDR1 is MNHEY and CDR2 SVGAGI. This CDR3 has 13 amino acids. Trimming left V 6 bases short and J 6 bases short, with 15 bases between. In nucleotides, the CDR3 is TGTGCCAGCAGACCGCTCGAGGGCGGCGAGCAGTACTTC. It translates to CASRPLEGGEQYF.

A note on this clonotype: One end of the junction is discordant with germline, which a read error may explain. The chain joins TRBV5-5 to TRBJ2-7, with no clear D. CDR1 SGHKS and CDR2 YYEKEE come from the germline V gene (reference sequence). CDR3 size: 12 residues. The chain's CDR3 is CACSRSSYEQYF. The CDR3 region has the DNA TGTGCCTGCAGCCGGAGCTCCTACGAGCAGTACTTC.

A word on this clonotype: Because the CDR3 is missing its conserved closing phenylalanine or tryptophan, this is likely a read error. Because the CDR3's place on the DNA is in doubt, the DNA is left out and the CDR3 is given as listed by TCRdb. The chain recombines TRBV24-1 with TRBJ1-4; the tabulated D call, TRBD1, remains unverified against the DNA. The CDR3 sequence runs 12 residues, both termini included. In germline, CDR1 is KGHDR, CDR2 SFDVKD. CDR3 region: CATSDGGQGAFD.

This clonotype was observed a handful of times. The chain combines TRBV29-1 with TRBJ1-1; D call uncertain. This CDR3 has 11 amino acids. V lost 7 bases, J lost 3 bases, and 9 bases lay in between. Per germline, CDR1 SQVTM and CDR2 ANQGSEA. CDR3 DNA sequence: TGCAGCGGCGGACCTGACACTGAAGCTTTCTTT. Its translation is CSGGPDTEAFF. The full variable domain, completed using reference TRBV29-1 and TRBJ1-1, is SAVISQKPSRDICQRGTSLTIQCQVDSQVTMMFWYRQQPGQSLTLIATANQGSEATYESGFVIDKFPISRPNLTFSTLTVSNMSPEDSSIYLCSGGPDTEAFFGQGTRLTVV.

This clonotype has a handful of counts. CDR3 region: CASSSQGLDEQFF. CDR3 bases: TGTGCCAGCAGTTCACAGGGCCTGGATGAGCAGTTCTTC. The V gene is TRBV12-3 or TRBV12-4, the J gene TRBJ2-1; a possible D gene is TRBD1 (6 bases). V was pared by 4 bases and J by 8 bases, with 12 bases between. The CDR3 has 13 amino acids.

This clonotype was counted at least ten times. The chain couples TRBV25-1 to TRBJ1-3; no firm D call. V lost 10 bases and J 4 bases, leaving 8 bases between the germline ends. The CDR3 runs to 11 residues. CDR1 MGHDK and CDR2 SYGVNS come from the germline V gene. CDR3 DNA: TGTGCCACCGGACGGGGAAACACCATATATTTT. Its translation: CATGRGNTIYF.